These 13 T cell receptor beta chains were sequenced from one sample in a study of T cell changes during pregnancy in multiple sclerosis. Profiled with immunoSEQ multiplex PCR; TCRdb holds only in-frame clones, not every one. The table has tens of thousands of clones, about nine tenths seen once. This sample comprised peripheral blood, obtained in the second trimester of pregnancy. Every receptor here comes from a female donor in good health, enrolled as a control in a pregnancy study.

The V and J genes are TRBV11-2 and TRBJ2-1; D gene unclear. The CDR3 consists of 11 residues. The germline CDR1 and CDR2 sequences are SGHAT and FQNNGV. Trimming pared 1 base from V and 13 bases from J, leaving 8 bases between. The CDR3 DNA is TGTGCCAGCAGCTTAGGTGGCCAACAGTTCTTC. This gives the protein CASSLGGQQFF.

The rearrangement joins TRBV6-6 to TRBJ2-5, with 8 bases matching TRBD2. This CDR3 has 14 residues. With 5 bases clipped from V and 2 bases from J, the junction kept 4 bases outside the gene matches. Germline values: CDR1 MNHNY, CDR2 SVGAGI (reference sequence). The CDR3 is CASSISGVQETQYF. The DNA of the CDR3 is TGTGCCAGCAGTATTAGCGGGGTACAAGAGACCCAGTACTTC.

The chain combines TRBV2 with TRBJ2-7; D is uncertain. This CDR3 is 11 amino acids long. Deletions cut 6 bases from V and 4 bases from J, with 7 bases between. Germline values: CDR1 SNHLY, CDR2 FYNNEI. This CDR3 is CASRTFYEQYF. DNA of the CDR3: TGTGCCAGCAGGACTTTTTACGAGCAGTACTTC.

The V call is TRBV4-1, the J call TRBJ1-6, with no clear D. Germline CDR1 and CDR2: MGHRA and YSYEKL. The germline V and J ends were trimmed by 0 bases and 3 bases, with 6 bases remaining between them. The CDR3 length is 15 residues. The CDR3 DNA sequence: TGCGCCAGCAGCCAAGAACCGGGCTATAATTCACCCCTCCACTTT. Translating gives CASSQEPGYNSPLHF.

The genes are TRBV7-9 and TRBJ2-1, with 14 bases fitting TRBD2. Trimming removed 5 bases from V and 10 bases from J; junction bases left unmatched: 10. Germline loops: CDR1 SEHNR, CDR2 FQNEAQ (reference sequence). The CDR3 covers 16 residues. The CDR3 nucleotides are TGTGCCAGCAGCCCCATGGGACTAGCGGGAGCTGGCGAGCAGTTCTTC. This sequence encodes CASSPMGLAGAGEQFF.

The rearrangement uses TRBV19 and TRBJ2-3, with 9 bases that match TRBD2. Germline values: CDR1 LNHDA, CDR2 SQIVND (reference sequence). J gave up 5 bases and V 0 bases, and 3 bases lay outside the gene matches. This CDR3 has 15 amino acids. The chain's CDR3 is CASSIELAGVDTQYF. As DNA, the CDR3 is TGTGCCAGTAGTATAGAACTAGCGGGCGTAGATACGCAGTATTTT.

The chain recombines TRBV5-1 with TRBJ1-6, with D possibly matching TRBD1 (5 bases). From germline, CDR1 is SGHRS and CDR2 YFSETQ. The CDR3 extends over 15 amino acids. V was cut by 0 bases and J by 8 bases, with 12 bases left in between. The CDR3 nucleotides read TGCGCCAGCAGCTTGGCCGGGGGGGAGTATTCACCCCTCCACTTT. It translates to CASSLAGGEYSPLHF.

The V and J genes are TRBV5-1 and TRBJ1-1; D possibly corresponds to TRBD1 (5 bases). Germline V gene data show CDR1 as SGHRS and CDR2 as YFSETQ. CDR3 length: 16 residues. The germline V and J ends were trimmed by 4 bases and 0 bases, with 16 bases remaining between them. The CDR3 region is CASSRKADSMNTEAFF. The CDR3 nucleotides are TGCGCCAGCAGCCGAAAAGCCGACAGTATGAACACTGAAGCTTTCTTT.

This clone was seen a single time. V is TRBV6-4 and J is TRBJ2-7, with D hard to call. This CDR3 has 14 amino acids. Trimming left V 6 bases short and J 2 bases short, with 14 bases between. In germline, CDR1 is MRHNA, CDR2 SNTAGT. For the CDR3, the DNA is TGTGCCAGCAGGACAACGACCACAGCCTACGAGCAGTACTTC. Its translation is CASRTTTTAYEQYF.

The chain couples TRBV11-3 to TRBJ1-2; D unclear. The CDR3 extends over 13 amino acids. The germline gives CDR1 SGHNT, CDR2 YENEEA. Trimming removed 5 bases from V and 5 bases from J, with 12 bases in between. CDR3 nucleotides: TGTGCCAGCAGCGACGGACGGGGATATGGCTACACCTTC. Protein: CASSDGRGYGYTF.

V and J are TRBV6-1 and TRBJ1-3; D is unresolved. Germline V lookup: CDR1 MNHNS, CDR2 SASEGT. The CDR3 has 15 amino acids. V lost 0 bases and J 0 bases, leaving 6 bases between the germline ends. CDR3 sequence (DNA): TGTGCCAGCAGTGAAGCTTCGGGCTCTGGAAACACCATATATTTT. Its translation: CASSEASGSGNTIYF.

This rearrangement joins TRBV4-1 to TRBJ2-7, with 7 positions matching TRBD2. The CDR3 consists of 15 residues. Looked up from germline, CDR1 is MGHRA and CDR2 is YSYEKL. V lost 6 bases and J lost 0; bases outside the gene matches: 8. CDR3 loop: CASRPNPGGSYEQYF. As DNA, the CDR3 is TGCGCCAGCAGACCCAACCCGGGGGGCTCCTACGAGCAGTACTTC.

The chain recombines TRBV28 with TRBJ2-5; the D gene is possibly TRBD2 (6 bases). This CDR3 comprises 18 residues. Germline V gene sequence: CDR1 MDHEN, CDR2 SYDVKM. V was cut by 4 bases and J by 5 bases, with 26 bases left in between. The CDR3 bases are TGTGCCAGCAGTTCCGGAGGGATGTGGGGCTACGGGTCCGAGACCCAGTACTTC. Protein: CASSSGGMWGYGSETQYF.